One and the same sample provided the 18 T cell receptor beta chains below, sequenced in a study of T cell responses to AZD1222 COVID-19 vaccine. Generated by immunoSEQ multiplex PCR, the TCRdb table keeps only in-frame clones and is missing some. The sample shows fewer than 150,000 clones, over 85% of them seen only once. The sample consisted of peripheral blood, taken on day 0 of AZD1222 vaccination. The receptors originated from an adult in good health.

This clone has a handful of counts. The rearrangement uses TRBV7-3 and TRBJ2-1; tentative D call: TRBD2 (5 bases). Trimming removed 2 bases at V and 8 bases at J, with 10 bases between. This CDR3 comprises 13 residues. Per the germline V gene, CDR1 is SGHTA and CDR2 is FQGTGA. The CDR3 DNA reads TGTGCCAGCAGCTTAGGAGCGGTCGATGAGCAGTTCTTC. Its protein is CASSLGAVDEQFF.

The V and J genes are TRBV6-4 and TRBJ2-3, with 13 bases identical to TRBD2. Germline loops: CDR1 MRHNA, CDR2 SNTAGT. There are 16 residues in the CDR3. V shed 3 bases, J shed 3 bases, and the junction held 3 bases outside the gene matches. In DNA form, the CDR3 reads TGTGCCAGCAGTGAAACTAGCGGGGGGGCAACAGATACGCAGTATTTT. Translating it yields CASSETSGGATDTQYF.

The V gene is TRBV7-2, the J gene TRBJ2-5; D is possibly TRBD1 (6 bases). This CDR3 has 13 amino acids. Deletions cut 4 bases from V and 5 bases from J, with 11 bases between. Germline CDR1 SGHTA, CDR2 FQGNSA. The CDR3, as DNA: TGTGCCAGCAGCTCGGGACAAATGGAGACCCAGTACTTC. Translating it yields CASSSGQMETQYF.

The V and J genes are TRBV9 and TRBJ2-7; 13 bases match TRBD2. This CDR3 contains 14 residues. V was clipped by 4 bases and J by 4 bases; unmatched bases: 2. Germline V gene data show CDR1 as SGDLS and CDR2 as YYNGEE. For the CDR3, the DNA is TGTGCCAGCAGCCGGACTAGCGGGGGATACGAGCAGTACTTC. Translating gives CASSRTSGGYEQYF.

The chain combines TRBV10-2 with TRBJ1-4, with 7 bases lining up with TRBD1. Germline V gene sequence: CDR1 WSHSY, CDR2 SAAADI. This CDR3 has 13 amino acids. V dropped 7 bases and J dropped 5; count of bases not matched to a gene: 4. The CDR3 spells CASTGTENEKLFF. The CDR3 DNA reads as TGCGCCAGCACCGGGACAGAGAATGAAAAACTGTTTTTT.

The chain joins TRBV10-3 to TRBJ1-1; D unclear. The germline gives CDR1 ENHRY, CDR2 SYGVKD. Deletions cut 0 bases from V and 6 bases from J, with 11 bases between. This CDR3 is built from 14 residues. CDR3 region: CAISESGRSAEAFF. CDR3 coding DNA: TGTGCCATCAGTGAGTCGGGCAGGAGCGCTGAAGCTTTCTTT.

The chain combines TRBV27 with TRBJ1-2; 7 nucleotides agree with TRBD1. CDR3 length equals 14 residues. The trim removed 5 bases at V and 0 bases at J, leaving 3 bases unmatched. CDR1 is MNHEY and CDR2 is SMNVEV in the germline V gene (reference sequence). The CDR3 nucleotides read TGTGCCAGCAGTCTCGACAGGGCTAACTATGGCTACACCTTC. Protein product: CASSLDRANYGYTF.

The rearrangement uses TRBV7-9 and TRBJ2-7; 11 positions agree with TRBD1. This CDR3 comprises 15 residues. V lost 5 bases and J lost 9; bases outside the gene matches: 12. Germline V gives CDR1 SEHNR, CDR2 FQNEAQ (reference sequence). The DNA of the CDR3 is TGTGCCAGCAGCGCCTCCGGGACAGGGGGTGATGTGCAGTACTTC. Its protein product is CASSASGTGGDVQYF.

The chain joins TRBV5-6 to TRBJ1-1; D is undetermined. The CDR3 totals 13 residues. V shed 2 bases and J shed 9 bases, with 14 bases lying between them. The germline V gene encodes CDR1 SGHDT and CDR2 YYEEEE. CDR3 protein: CASSFGRNSKAFF. For the CDR3, the DNA is TGTGCCAGCAGCTTTGGGCGAAACAGTAAAGCTTTCTTT.

This clone is a singleton in its sample. This chain uses TRBV20-1 with TRBJ1-1; D is uncertain. The CDR3 totals 11 residues. Trimming removed 5 bases from V and 1 base from J, with 5 bases in between. CDR1 is DFQATT, CDR2 SNEGSKA, per germline (reference sequence). Here the CDR3 reads CSAVENTEAFF. Written as DNA, the CDR3 is TGCAGTGCTGTGGAGAACACTGAAGCTTTCTTT.

The V and J genes are TRBV2 and TRBJ1-2; no clear D gene. Germline values: CDR1 SNHLY, CDR2 FYNNEI. The CDR3 is 18 residues long. Trimming shortened V by 6 bases and J by 1 base, and 24 bases separated the two germline ends. This CDR3 reads CASSDTLGRRPINYGYTF. The CDR3 bases are TGTGCCAGCAGCGACACTCTCGGACGGAGACCAATTAACTATGGCTACACCTTC.

The rearrangement joins TRBV4-1 to TRBJ1-1; tentatively, D is TRBD1 (6 bases). There are 15 residues in the CDR3. CDR1 and CDR2 (germline): MGHRA, YSYEKL. Trimming shortened V by 5 bases and J by 3 bases, and 16 bases separated the two germline ends. The CDR3 DNA reads as TGCGCCAGCAGCGGGCTGACAGGTTCGTACACTGAAGCTTTCTTT. This codes for CASSGLTGSYTEAFF.

The rearrangement links TRBV14 to TRBJ1-2, with D maybe TRBD1 (6 bases). Germline CDR1 reads SGHDN; CDR2 reads FVKESK. V was trimmed by 7 bases and J by 7 bases, leaving 19 bases between them. This CDR3 contains 14 residues. The CDR3 protein is CASTKSTGVRGYTF. The CDR3 coding sequence is TGTGCCAGCACAAAGTCGACAGGCGTTCGTGGCTACACCTTC.

With respect to this clone: Different DNA sequences within this sample yield the same CDR3. This chain uses TRBV6-5 with TRBJ1-5; D is unclear. Germline CDR1 and CDR2: MNHEY and SVGAGI. Trimming left V 0 bases short and J 7 bases short, with 7 bases between. The CDR3 has 13 residues. The CDR3 is CASSYSRGQPQHF. CDR3 DNA: TGTGCCAGCAGTTACTCTCGGGGACAGCCCCAGCATTTT.

The chain combines TRBV18 with TRBJ2-3, with a weak D call TRBD1 (8 bases). This CDR3 region has 16 residues. V lost 1 base to trimming and J lost 3 bases, with 14 bases between them. Germline V gene lookup returns CDR1 KGHSH and CDR2 LQKENI. The CDR3 reads CASSPRGQGGTDTQYF. In nucleotides, the CDR3 is TGTGCCAGCTCACCACGAGGACAGGGAGGGACAGATACGCAGTATTTT.

The rearrangement joins TRBV5-8 to TRBJ1-2; 7 nucleotides match TRBD1. The CDR3 length is 14 residues. CDR1 SGHTS and CDR2 YDEGEE come from the germline V gene. The ends lost 2 bases at V and 5 bases at J; junction bases unmatched: 6. The chain's CDR3 is CASSLRTGKYGYTF. The CDR3 DNA is TGTGCCAGCAGCTTACGGACAGGAAAGTATGGCTACACCTTC.

The V call is TRBV5-6, the J call TRBJ1-2; D perhaps matches TRBD1 (5 bases). CDR3 size: 13 residues. The germline V and J ends were trimmed by 5 bases and 5 bases, with 13 bases remaining between them. Per germline, CDR1 SGHDT and CDR2 YYEEEE. CDR3 bases: TGTGCCAGCAGTACGGGGGGTCGGTATGGCTACACCTTC. Amino acid sequence: CASSTGGRYGYTF.

This chain uses TRBV7-2 with TRBJ2-7, with no clear D. Germline assignment: CDR1 SGHTA and CDR2 FQGNSA. V was pared by 3 bases and J by 7 bases, with 13 bases between. This CDR3 has 13 residues. The DNA of the CDR3 is TGTGCCAGCAGCTTGCCGGGCTGGGCGGAGCAGTACTTC. Its protein product is CASSLPGWAEQYF.